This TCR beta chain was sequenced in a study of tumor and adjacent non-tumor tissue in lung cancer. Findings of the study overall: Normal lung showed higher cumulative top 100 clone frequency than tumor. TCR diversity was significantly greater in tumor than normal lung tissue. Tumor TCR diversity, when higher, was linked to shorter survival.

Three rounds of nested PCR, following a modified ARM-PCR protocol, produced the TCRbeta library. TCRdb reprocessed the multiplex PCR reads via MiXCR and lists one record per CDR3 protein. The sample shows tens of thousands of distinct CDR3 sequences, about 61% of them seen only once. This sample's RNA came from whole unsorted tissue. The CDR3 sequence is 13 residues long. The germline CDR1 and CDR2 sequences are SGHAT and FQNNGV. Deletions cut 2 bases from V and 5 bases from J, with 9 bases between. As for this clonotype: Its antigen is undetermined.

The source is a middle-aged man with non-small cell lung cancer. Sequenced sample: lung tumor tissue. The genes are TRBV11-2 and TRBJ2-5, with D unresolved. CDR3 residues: CASSLWSGETQYF. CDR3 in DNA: TGTGCCAGCAGCTTATGGAGTGGTGAGACCCAGTACTTC.